This TCR beta chain stems from a study of shared clonotypes between healthy human individuals. Study findings and constraints: The sampled material consisted only of blood, and tissue repertoires are likely to differ. Having only a few donors restricted how much genetic and exposure-history diversity was captured.

The germline V gene has CDR1 MNHEY and CDR2 SMNVEV (reference sequence). The CDR3 totals 13 residues. About this clone: The antigen is undetermined. The junction differs from germline at one of its ends, possibly a read error. This sample also contains other DNA sequences that code for the same CDR3.

An even split of each subset's genomic DNA across several immunoSEQ plates was performed. Unsorted PBMC DNA was run through sequencing on ten immunoSEQ deep assay plates. This table comes from immunoSEQ multiplex PCR, and its TCRdb copy is limited to in-frame clones, with some not included. Counted here are 550,000 to 600,000 clones, around 80% occurring once; the ten biggest clones make up more than 10%. Sequenced sample: PBMCs. The chain couples TRBV27 to TRBJ1-2; 7 bases match TRBD1. The TCR sequence derives from a middle-aged woman in good health. Some clones in this sample may be carry-over from other donors' samples. The CDR3 DNA reads TGTGCCACCTCCCTAGGGACAGACTACGGCTACACCTTC. Translating it yields CATSLGTDYGYTF.